The clone carrying this TCR beta chain was counted once. The record originates from a study of blood T cell repertoires in COVID-19. On the study more broadly: There were acute and convalescent COVID-19 samples, and they came from the United States, Italy and Spain.

The CDR3 length is 15 residues. Germline CDR1 is SGHRS and CDR2 is YFSETQ. After removal of 4 bases from V and 7 bases from J, the junction contained 14 bases not matched to a gene. As handled by the study authors: Estimation of nucleated cell counts relied on the amplification of reference gene primers. Only in-frame clones appear in the TCRdb table, and some are missing; sequencing was by immunoSEQ multiplex PCR. Clonal size and the V and J genes are those of that table, whereas D and trimming came from the DNA. Of some 150,000 clones in the sample, 70% to 90% were seen once. The source of this sequence is a man in his fifties or sixties with COVID-19, enrolled during active disease. The V call is TRBV5-1, the J call TRBJ2-7; 7 bases are shared with TRBD1. The source material was peripheral blood. CDR3 bases: TGCGCCAGCAGCGCCCCGACAGGGTGGGAAGAAGAGCAGTACTTC. Residues: CASSAPTGWEEEQYF.